Listed below are T cell receptor beta chains from one sample, sequenced in a study of T cells in Graves' hyperthyroidism and ophthalmopathy. TCRdb reprocessed the multiplex PCR reads via MiXCR and lists one record per CDR3 protein. The table has over 300,000 distinct CDR3 sequences, about 15% seen once. The sequenced material came from blood. These TCRs come from a woman aged 55-69 years with Graves' hyperthyroidism. Each CDR3 is given with its conserved first and last residue. The D gene is left open where the match is weak. Size is omitted from some rows. Given values are once, few, many or a class for expanded clones.

J gene: TRBJ2-2; D gene: TRBD2; V gene: TRBV15; clone size: many; CDR3 protein: CATSRDTSGGTGELFF; CDR3 DNA: TGTGCCACCAGCAGAGACACTAGCGGGGGCACCGGGGAGCTGTTTTTT
J gene: TRBJ2-1; D gene: TRBD1; V gene: TRBV11-2; clone size: many; CDR3 protein: CASSLVPTGTHNEQFF; CDR3 DNA: TGTGCCAGCAGCTTAGTCCCGACAGGGACCCACAATGAGCAGTTCTTC
J gene: TRBJ2-7; D gene: NA; V gene: TRBV29-1; clone size: many; CDR3 protein: CSVRRGGDEQYF; CDR3 DNA: TGCAGCGTTCGCAGGGGTGGCGACGAGCAGTACTTC
J gene: TRBJ2-7; D gene: TRBD2; V gene: TRBV6-5; clone size: NA; CDR3 protein: CASSYSRRGRVGQYF; CDR3 DNA: TGTGCCAGCAGTTACTCCAGAAGAGGGAGGGTGGGGCAGTACTTC
J gene: TRBJ1-6; D gene: TRBD1; V gene: TRBV7-3; clone size: NA; CDR3 protein: CASSLTLTDRSVSPLHF; CDR3 DNA: TGTGCCAGCAGCTTAACATTGACGGACAGGAGTGTTTCACCCCTCCACTTT
J gene: TRBJ2-5; D gene: NA; V gene: TRBV19; clone size: NA; CDR3 protein: CASSAWISGQETQYF; CDR3 DNA: TGTGCCAGTAGTGCGTGGATTTCGGGGCAAGAGACCCAGTACTTC
J gene: TRBJ2-1; D gene: NA; V gene: TRBV6-1; clone size: few; CDR3 protein: CASTKRIRAGEQFF; CDR3 DNA: TGTGCCAGCACTAAGAGGATCCGCGCGGGGGAGCAGTTCTTC
J gene: TRBJ1-5; D gene: NA; V gene: TRBV20-1; clone size: many; CDR3 protein: CSARSVSNQPQHF; CDR3 DNA: TGCAGTGCTAGAAGCGTTAGCAATCAGCCCCAGCATTTT
J gene: TRBJ1-6; D gene: TRBD1; V gene: TRBV10-3; clone size: NA; CDR3 protein: CAISEKGQGARSYNSPLHF; CDR3 DNA: TGTGCCATCAGTGAGAAGGGCCAGGGGGCGCGGTCCTATAATTCACCCCTCCACTTT
J gene: TRBJ2-5; D gene: TRBD1; V gene: TRBV29-1; clone size: NA; CDR3 protein: CSVGTDETQYF; CDR3 DNA: TGCAGCGTGGGGACAGATGAGACCCAGTACTTC
J gene: TRBJ1-1; D gene: NA; V gene: TRBV19; clone size: few; CDR3 protein: CASRTGGFDTEAFF; CDR3 DNA: TGTGCCTCTAGGACTGGAGGATTCGACACTGAAGCTTTCTTT
J gene: TRBJ1-1; D gene: NA; V gene: TRBV6-2/TRBV6-3; clone size: NA; CDR3 protein: CASSGRRVVSTEAFF; CDR3 DNA: TGTGCCAGCAGTGGAAGACGGGTTGTAAGCACTGAAGCTTTCTTT
J gene: TRBJ2-7; D gene: TRBD2; V gene: TRBV15; clone size: few; CDR3 protein: CATSRGTSGSSREQYF; CDR3 DNA: TGTGCCACCAGCAGAGGGACTAGCGGGAGTTCGCGCGAGCAGTACTTC
J gene: TRBJ2-7; D gene: NA; V gene: TRBV7-9; clone size: few; CDR3 protein: CASSRTLLPYEQYF; CDR3 DNA: TGTGCCAGCAGCCGGACCTTACTACCCTACGAGCAGTACTTC
J gene: TRBJ2-5; D gene: NA; V gene: TRBV18; clone size: few; CDR3 protein: CASSPQGAETQYF; CDR3 DNA: TGTGCCAGCTCACCACAGGGAGCCGAGACCCAGTACTTC
J gene: TRBJ2-2; D gene: TRBD2; V gene: TRBV9; clone size: NA; CDR3 protein: CASSPRLAPNTGELFF; CDR3 DNA: TGTGCCAGCAGCCCCCGACTAGCCCCGAACACCGGGGAGCTGTTTTTT
J gene: TRBJ1-5; D gene: NA; V gene: TRBV12-5; clone size: many; CDR3 protein: CASGLVGGNQPQHF; CDR3 DNA: TGTGCTAGTGGTTTGGTAGGCGGCAATCAGCCCCAGCATTTT
J gene: TRBJ2-1; D gene: TRBD2; V gene: TRBV19; clone size: NA; CDR3 protein: CASSIPLGLAGPYNGQFF; CDR3 DNA: TGTGCCAGTAGTATTCCCCTGGGACTAGCGGGCCCCTACAATGGGCAGTTCTTC
J gene: TRBJ2-5; D gene: NA; V gene: TRBV3-1; clone size: many; CDR3 protein: CASRPRRVQETQYF; CDR3 DNA: TGTGCCAGCAGGCCCCGGCGGGTTCAAGAGACCCAGTACTTC
J gene: TRBJ2-3; D gene: NA; V gene: TRBV5-1; clone size: many; CDR3 protein: CASSLAGLDTQYF; CDR3 DNA: TGCGCCAGCAGCTTGGCCGGGTTAGATACGCAGTATTTT
J gene: TRBJ2-3; D gene: TRBD2; V gene: TRBV28; clone size: many; CDR3 protein: CASSFSSGVTDTQYF; CDR3 DNA: TGTGCCAGCAGTTTTTCCAGCGGGGTCACAGATACGCAGTATTTT
J gene: TRBJ2-7; D gene: NA; V gene: TRBV5-1; clone size: NA; CDR3 protein: CASSSGTDTYEQYF; CDR3 DNA: TGCGCCAGCAGCTCCGGGACGGACACCTACGAGCAGTACTTC
J gene: TRBJ2-1; D gene: TRBD2; V gene: TRBV28; clone size: many; CDR3 protein: CASKNTGTSVSSSYNEQFF; CDR3 DNA: TGTGCCAGCAAGAATACCGGGACTAGCGTTTCGAGCTCCTACAATGAGCAGTTCTTC
J gene: TRBJ2-5; D gene: NA; V gene: TRBV2; clone size: many; CDR3 protein: CASSDRGTGSETQYF; CDR3 DNA: TGTGCCAGCAGTGATAGAGGTACAGGGTCAGAGACCCAGTACTTC
J gene: TRBJ2-5; D gene: NA; V gene: TRBV5-4; clone size: NA; CDR3 protein: CASSLVLAGPQETQYF; CDR3 DNA: TGTGCCAGCAGCTTGGTACTGGCAGGGCCCCAAGAGACCCAGTACTTC
J gene: TRBJ2-5; D gene: TRBD2; V gene: TRBV5-1; clone size: NA; CDR3 protein: CASSAGLAGSQYF; CDR3 DNA: TGCGCCAGCAGCGCCGGACTAGCGGGGTCCCAGTACTTC
J gene: TRBJ2-1; D gene: TRBD1; V gene: TRBV14; clone size: NA; CDR3 protein: CASSPPGDRVSNEQFF; CDR3 DNA: TGTGCCAGCAGCCCCCCAGGAGACAGGGTTTCTAATGAGCAGTTCTTC
J gene: TRBJ1-5; D gene: NA; V gene: TRBV7-9; clone size: NA; CDR3 protein: CASSLAGANQPQHF; CDR3 DNA: TGTGCCAGCAGCTTAGCAGGGGCAAATCAGCCCCAGCATTTT
J gene: TRBJ1-5; D gene: TRBD1; V gene: TRBV12-3/TRBV12-4; clone size: many; CDR3 protein: CASSSRGGQGEPQHF; CDR3 DNA: TGTGCCAGCAGTTCTAGAGGGGGACAGGGGGAGCCCCAGCATTTT
J gene: TRBJ1-5; D gene: TRBD1; V gene: TRBV6-2/TRBV6-3; clone size: many; CDR3 protein: CASSLQGVQPQHF; CDR3 DNA: TGTGCCAGCAGCCTGCAGGGGGTTCAGCCCCAGCATTTT
J gene: TRBJ2-7; D gene: TRBD1; V gene: TRBV12-3/TRBV12-4; clone size: NA; CDR3 protein: CASSLALGTGAYEQYF; CDR3 DNA: TGTGCCAGCAGTTTAGCGCTCGGGACAGGGGCCTACGAGCAGTACTTC
J gene: TRBJ1-1; D gene: NA; V gene: TRBV3-1; clone size: many; CDR3 protein: CASSLEDRRNTEAFF; CDR3 DNA: TGTGCCAGCAGCCTTGAAGACAGGAGAAACACTGAAGCTTTCTTT
J gene: TRBJ2-1; D gene: NA; V gene: TRBV29-1; clone size: NA; CDR3 protein: CSAQGGGVYYEQFF; CDR3 DNA: TGCAGCGCACAGGGGGGGGGGGTTTACTATGAGCAGTTCTTC
J gene: TRBJ1-2; D gene: NA; V gene: TRBV20-1; clone size: many; CDR3 protein: CSATQGVGGYTF; CDR3 DNA: TGCAGTGCCACACAGGGTGTGGGTGGCTACACCTTC
J gene: TRBJ2-6; D gene: NA; V gene: TRBV7-9; clone size: NA; CDR3 protein: CASSSTRSSGPPGSSGANVLTF; CDR3 DNA: TGTGCCAGCAGCTCGACCCGATCTTCCGGGCCGCCCGGGTCCTCTGGGGCCAACGTCCTGACTTTC
J gene: TRBJ2-5; D gene: NA; V gene: TRBV2; clone size: many; CDR3 protein: CASSGRRGGETQYF; CDR3 DNA: TGTGCCAGCAGCGGCAGAAGAGGCGGTGAGACCCAGTACTTC
J gene: TRBJ2-1; D gene: NA; V gene: TRBV7-2; clone size: many; CDR3 protein: CASSSSGYNEQFF; CDR3 DNA: TGTGCCAGCAGCTCCTCCGGTTACAATGAGCAGTTCTTC
J gene: TRBJ2-7; D gene: TRBD1; V gene: TRBV5-6; clone size: many; CDR3 protein: CASSLVATGDHEQYF; CDR3 DNA: TGTGCCAGCAGCTTGGTCGCGACAGGGGACCACGAGCAGTACTTC
J gene: TRBJ2-7; D gene: TRBD1; V gene: TRBV18; clone size: NA; CDR3 protein: CASSSYGTGLHEQYF; CDR3 DNA: TGTGCCAGCTCATCCTACGGGACAGGACTCCACGAGCAGTACTTC
J gene: TRBJ2-7; D gene: TRBD2; V gene: TRBV27; clone size: many; CDR3 protein: CASRQTSGSWYEQYF; CDR3 DNA: TGTGCCAGCAGGCAGACTAGCGGGAGTTGGTACGAGCAGTACTTC
J gene: TRBJ2-2; D gene: NA; V gene: TRBV7-9; clone size: NA; CDR3 protein: CASSQGAGPNTGELFF; CDR3 DNA: TGTGCCAGCAGCCAAGGGGCAGGCCCGAACACCGGGGAGCTGTTTTTT
J gene: TRBJ2-5; D gene: NA; V gene: TRBV27; clone size: few; CDR3 protein: CASSHTPGLGGETQYF; CDR3 DNA: TGTGCCAGCAGTCATACACCAGGACTAGGGGGAGAGACCCAGTACTTC
J gene: TRBJ1-5; D gene: NA; V gene: TRBV19; clone size: NA; CDR3 protein: CASSWDFDQPPVDQPQHF; CDR3 DNA: TGTGCCAGTAGTTGGGACTTTGATCAGCCCCCGGTTGATCAGCCCCAGCATTTT
J gene: TRBJ1-2; D gene: NA; V gene: TRBV5-1; clone size: many; CDR3 protein: CASSLTQGGRANYGYTF; CDR3 DNA: TGCGCCAGCAGCTTGACGCAGGGCGGACGAGCTAACTATGGCTACACCTTC
J gene: TRBJ2-7; D gene: NA; V gene: TRBV28; clone size: few; CDR3 protein: CASSSPQGSYEQYF; CDR3 DNA: TGTGCCAGCAGTTCCCCACAGGGCTCCTACGAGCAGTACTTC
J gene: TRBJ2-6; D gene: NA; V gene: TRBV7-2; clone size: many; CDR3 protein: CASRGRSGANVLTF; CDR3 DNA: TGTGCCAGCAGAGGGAGATCTGGGGCCAACGTCCTGACTTTC
J gene: TRBJ1-4; D gene: NA; V gene: TRBV9; clone size: few; CDR3 protein: CASSSERGGEKLFF; CDR3 DNA: TGTGCCAGCAGCTCCGAGAGAGGGGGGGAAAAACTGTTTTTT
J gene: TRBJ1-1; D gene: TRBD1; V gene: TRBV11-2; clone size: many; CDR3 protein: CASSYLGQGDTEAFF; CDR3 DNA: TGTGCCAGCAGCTACCTGGGACAGGGGGACACTGAAGCTTTCTTT
J gene: TRBJ2-5; D gene: TRBD1; V gene: TRBV20-1; clone size: many; CDR3 protein: CSAREQGQETQYF; CDR3 DNA: TGCAGTGCTAGAGAACAGGGGCAAGAGACCCAGTACTTC
J gene: TRBJ1-5; D gene: NA; V gene: TRBV20-1; clone size: NA; CDR3 protein: CSAREWDLVNQPQHF; CDR3 DNA: TGCAGTGCTAGAGAATGGGACCTTGTCAATCAGCCCCAGCATTTT
J gene: TRBJ2-7; D gene: TRBD2; V gene: TRBV10-3; clone size: NA; CDR3 protein: CASSPPTSDAYEQCF; CDR3 DNA: TGTGCCAGCAGCCCCCCGACTAGCGACGCCTACGAGCAGTGCTTC
J gene: TRBJ2-3; D gene: NA; V gene: TRBV28; clone size: NA; CDR3 protein: CASSLWAGDTQYF; CDR3 DNA: TGTGCCAGCAGTTTATGGGCTGGGGATACGCAGTATTTT
J gene: TRBJ1-2; D gene: NA; V gene: TRBV6-1; clone size: NA; CDR3 protein: CASSPALVDPYGYTF; CDR3 DNA: TGTGCCAGCAGCCCCGCCCTGGTGGACCCTTACGGCTACACCTTC
J gene: TRBJ2-7; D gene: TRBD2; V gene: TRBV7-2; clone size: NA; CDR3 protein: CASSLAGLAGSEQYF; CDR3 DNA: TGTGCCAGCAGCCTCGCTGGACTAGCGGGATCCGAGCAGTACTTC
J gene: TRBJ2-2; D gene: NA; V gene: TRBV5-1; clone size: many; CDR3 protein: CASSLGSGDTGELFF; CDR3 DNA: TGCGCCAGCAGCTTGGGCTCGGGGGACACCGGGGAGCTGTTTTTT
J gene: TRBJ1-6; D gene: NA; V gene: TRBV19; clone size: few; CDR3 protein: CASSIDQGSPLHF; CDR3 DNA: TGTGCCAGTAGTATAGATCAGGGATCACCCCTCCACTTT
J gene: TRBJ2-7; D gene: TRBD1; V gene: TRBV2; clone size: many; CDR3 protein: CASSERGQTFEQYF; CDR3 DNA: TGTGCCAGCAGTGAAAGGGGGCAAACGTTCGAGCAGTACTTC